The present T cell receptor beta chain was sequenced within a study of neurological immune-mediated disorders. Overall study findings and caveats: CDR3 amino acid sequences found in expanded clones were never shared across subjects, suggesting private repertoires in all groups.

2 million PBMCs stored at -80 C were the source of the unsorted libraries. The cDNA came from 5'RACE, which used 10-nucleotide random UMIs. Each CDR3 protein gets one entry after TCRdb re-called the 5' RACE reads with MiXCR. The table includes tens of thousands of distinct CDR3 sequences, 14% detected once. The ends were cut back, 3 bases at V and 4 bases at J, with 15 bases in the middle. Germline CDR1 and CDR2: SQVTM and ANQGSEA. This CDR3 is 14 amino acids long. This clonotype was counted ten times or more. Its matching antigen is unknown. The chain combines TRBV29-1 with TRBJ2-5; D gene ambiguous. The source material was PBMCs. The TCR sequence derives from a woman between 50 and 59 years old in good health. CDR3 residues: CSVDFSTAGETQYF. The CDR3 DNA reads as TGCAGCGTTGATTTTAGTACGGCTGGAGAGACCCAGTACTTC.